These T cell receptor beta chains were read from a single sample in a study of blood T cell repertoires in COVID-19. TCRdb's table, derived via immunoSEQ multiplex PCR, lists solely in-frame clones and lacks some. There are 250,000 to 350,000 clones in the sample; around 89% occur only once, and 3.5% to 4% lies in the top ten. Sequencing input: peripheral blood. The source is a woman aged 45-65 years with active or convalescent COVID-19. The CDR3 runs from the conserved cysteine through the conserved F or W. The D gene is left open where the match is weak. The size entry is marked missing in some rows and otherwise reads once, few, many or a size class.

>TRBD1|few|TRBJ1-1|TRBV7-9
TGTGCCAGCAGCAGGGACAGGGACGAGGAAGCTTTCTTT
CASSRDRDEEAFF
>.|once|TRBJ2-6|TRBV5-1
TGCGCCAGCAGCTTGGGACAGTTTAGCTCTGGGGCCAACGTCCTGACTTTC
CASSLGQFSSGANVLTF
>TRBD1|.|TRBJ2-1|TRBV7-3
TGTGCCAGCAGCCTCATGCCCCCTTGGACCGGGACAGGGGATGGCGAGCAGTTCTTC
CASSLMPPWTGTGDGEQFF
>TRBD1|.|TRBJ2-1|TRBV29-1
TGCAGCGTTGAAAGACAGGGGTGGGATGAGCAGTTCTTC
CSVERQGWDEQFF
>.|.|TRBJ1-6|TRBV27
TGTGCCAGCGCGTACAGACCGGTCGATAATTCACCCCTCCACTTT
CASAYRPVDNSPLHF
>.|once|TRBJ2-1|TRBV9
TGTGCCAGCAGCCGCTTTTTGAGCAATGAGCAGTTCTTC
CASSRFLSNEQFF
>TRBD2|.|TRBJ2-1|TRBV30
TGTGCCGAGGGCGGGAGTCGCGATGAGCAGTTCTTC
CAEGGSRDEQFF
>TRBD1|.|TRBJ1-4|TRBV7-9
TGTGCCAGCAGGCTTACAGGGGGGGAAAAACTGTTTTTT
CASRLTGGEKLFF
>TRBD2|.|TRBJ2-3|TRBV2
TGTGCCAGCAGTGAACTGGTAGCGGGGGGGCCTCTGAATACGCAGTATTTT
CASSELVAGGPLNTQYF
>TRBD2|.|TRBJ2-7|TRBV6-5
TGTGCCAGCAGCGGGGGACTAGCGGGACTGAACGAGCAGTACTTC
CASSGGLAGLNEQYF
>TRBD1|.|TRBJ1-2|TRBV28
TGTGCCAGCAGCCGACGTCCCGGGACAGGGACCTCCTATGGCTACACCTTC
CASSRRPGTGTSYGYTF
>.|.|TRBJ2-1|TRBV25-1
TGTGCCAGCAGTGAATGGGGCCCTTACAATGAGCAGTTCTTC
CASSEWGPYNEQFF
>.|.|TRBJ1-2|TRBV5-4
TGTGCCAGCAGGAGTTGGTCGGGGGGCTATGGCTACACCTTC
CASRSWSGGYGYTF
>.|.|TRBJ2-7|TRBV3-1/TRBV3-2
TGTGCCAGCAGCTGGGCCAGTTCCTACGAGCAGTACTTC
CASSWASSYEQYF
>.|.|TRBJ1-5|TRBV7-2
TGTGCCAGCAGCTTGGACAGCGATCAGCCCCAGCATTTT
CASSLDSDQPQHF
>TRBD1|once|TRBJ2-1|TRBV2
TGTGCCAGCAGTGCGGACAGGGGGGACCTATACAATGAGCAGTTCTTC
CASSADRGDLYNEQFF
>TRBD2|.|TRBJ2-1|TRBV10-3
TGTGCCATCAAGCCAGCGGGGGGCTCCGGGTCCTCCTACAATGAGCAGTTCTTC
CAIKPAGGSGSSYNEQFF
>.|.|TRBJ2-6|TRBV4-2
TGTGCCAGCAGTAAGGAGGGTGCTGGGGCCAACGTCCTGACTTTC
CASSKEGAGANVLTF
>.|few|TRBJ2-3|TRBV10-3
TGTGCCATCAGTGTCTATGGGATCCACGTGGGCAGGGGCGAGGATACGCAGTATTTT
CAISVYGIHVGRGEDTQYF
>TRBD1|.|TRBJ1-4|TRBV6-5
TGTGCCAGCAGCCTGTCCAGGGGGGACGAAAAACTGTTTTTT
CASSLSRGDEKLFF
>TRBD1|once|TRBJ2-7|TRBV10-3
TGTGCCATTTGGGCCGGGACAGGGCACGAGCAGTACTTC
CAIWAGTGHEQYF
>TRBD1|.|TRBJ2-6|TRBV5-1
TGCGCCAGCAGCTTCTGGACAGGGGCTGGGGCCAACGTCCTGACTTTC
CASSFWTGAGANVLTF
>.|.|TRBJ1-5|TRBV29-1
TGCAGCGTTGCCAGAGGGAGCAATCAGCCCCAGCATTTT
CSVARGSNQPQHF
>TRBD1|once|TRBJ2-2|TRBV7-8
TGTGCCAGCAGCGTGATCCGGGACAGAAGCACCGGGGAGCTGTTTTTT
CASSVIRDRSTGELFF
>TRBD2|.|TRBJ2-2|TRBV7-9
TGTGCCAGCAGCTCTCGGCGGGGGGGCATCGCCGGGGAGCTGTTTTTT
CASSSRRGGIAGELFF
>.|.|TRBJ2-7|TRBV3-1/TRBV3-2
TGTGCCAGCAGCCCCAGTACCAGGGAGCAGTACTTC
CASSPSTREQYF
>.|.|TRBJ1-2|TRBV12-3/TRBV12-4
TGTGCCAGCACCAAGGACAGAAATGGCTACACCTTC
CASTKDRNGYTF
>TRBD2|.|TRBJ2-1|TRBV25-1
TGTGCCAGCAGTGCCTTATTAGGGACTAGCAGCTACAATGAGCAGTTCTTC
CASSALLGTSSYNEQFF
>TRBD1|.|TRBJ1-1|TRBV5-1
TGCGCCAGCAGCTGGGCCACAGGGGTCGACACTGAAGCTTTCTTT
CASSWATGVDTEAFF
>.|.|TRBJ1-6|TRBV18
TGTGCCAGCTCACCCAGGGCCCCTGGGAATTCACCCCTCCACTTT
CASSPRAPGNSPLHF
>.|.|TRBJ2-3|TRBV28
TGTGCCAGCAGTTTTGGAGATCCCACAGATACGCAGTATTTT
CASSFGDPTDTQYF
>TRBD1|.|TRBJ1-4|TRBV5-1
TGCGCCAGCAGCTTGGCAGACAGGGTTCAGGAAAAACTGTTTTTT
CASSLADRVQEKLFF